This T cell receptor (beta chain) was captured by sequencing in a study of tumor-infiltrating lymphocytes in localized non-small cell lung cancer. The overall study: Resected tumor was paired with non-adjacent uninvolved lung from the same patient.

Study results and caveats: IM1 and IM2 tumors showed no difference in T-cell fraction. TCRbeta sequencing showed higher T cell infiltration in tumors than uninvolved lung. No link was found between tumor T-cell fraction and recurrence-free survival.

About this clone itself: What it recognizes is unknown.

The method was immunoSEQ multiplex PCR; TCRdb's version includes in-frame clones alone and lacks a portion of them. The sample consists of roughly 10,000 clones, about 70% of them appearing once. Trimming took 3 bases from V and 4 from J; bases not matched to a gene: 3. The CDR3 length is 15 residues. Germline V CDR1 and CDR2: SGHRS, YFSETQ. The genes are TRBV5-1 and TRBJ2-2; TRBD1 aligns across 10 bases. The sample consisted of lung tumor tissue. This clonotype originated in a human donor with non-small cell lung cancer. In nucleotides, the CDR3 is TGCGCCAGCAGCTCCGGACAGGGGGGCACCGGGGAGCTGTTTTTT. As protein: CASSSGQGGTGELFF.